These 9 T cell receptor beta chains share one sample of origin, sequenced in a study of cytomegalovirus exposure and HLA in healthy donors. A multiplex PCR was run with 60 Vbeta primers and 13 Jbeta primers. TCRdb keeps only in-frame clones here, not all; method: immunoSEQ multiplex PCR. The sample includes approximately 160,000 clones, 68% of them seen just once. Sequenced input: PBMCs. The receptor set was obtained from a woman between 40 and 50 years old in good health and CMV-seropositive.

This clone is a singleton in its sample. The chain combines TRBV29-1 with TRBJ2-7; 9 positions match TRBD1. V shed 6 bases, J shed 4 bases, and the junction held 13 bases outside the gene matches. Germline V gene sequence: CDR1 SQVTM, CDR2 ANQGSEA. The CDR3 is made up of 15 amino acids. DNA for the CDR3: TGCAGCGTGGGCCGCCCTGGGGGACAGGGTTACGAGCAGTACTTC. This sequence encodes CSVGRPGGQGYEQYF.

The CDR3 DNA follows: TGTGCCAGCAGCTCTAGCGGGAGGGCTGAGACCCAGTACTTC. This gives the protein CASSSSGRAETQYF. V usage is TRBV7-9 and J usage is TRBJ2-5; 12 bases align to TRBD2. The CDR3 sequence is 14 residues long. With V trimmed by 4 bases and J by 5 bases, 2 bases remained unmatched. Germline V CDR1 and CDR2: SEHNR, FQNEAQ (reference sequence). The whole variable domain, remainder taken from reference TRBV7-9 and TRBJ2-5, is DTGVSQNPRHKITKRGQNVTFRCDPISEHNRLYWYRQTLGQGPEFLTYFQNEAQLEKSRLLSDRFSAERPKGSFSTLEIQRTEQGDSAMYLCASSSSGRAETQYFGPGTRLLVL.

This clone was picked up one time. This CDR3 is also generated by other DNA sequences in the sample. The CDR3 DNA reads as TGCGCCAGCAGCTTGACAGGGAATTACGAGCAGTACTTC. Translated: CASSLTGNYEQYF. The chain uses TRBV5-1 and TRBJ2-7; possibly TRBD1 for D (6 bases). Trimming removed 1 base from V and 4 bases from J, with 9 bases in between. The CDR3 spans 13 residues. The germline gives CDR1 SGHRS, CDR2 YFSETQ.

A remark on this clone: Other DNA sequences of this sample code for an identical CDR3. The genes are TRBV5-1 and TRBJ1-5, with D unresolved. Trimming removed 2 bases at V and 2 bases at J, with 8 bases between. CDR1 SGHRS and CDR2 YFSETQ come from the germline V gene. The CDR3 totals 14 residues. This chain's CDR3 is CASSLEGGNQPQHF. In DNA, the CDR3 is TGCGCCAGCAGCTTAGAGGGAGGCAATCAGCCCCAGCATTTT.

This clone was detected only a few times. The genes are TRBV27 and TRBJ2-7; D perhaps matches TRBD2 (6 bases). The CDR3 is 12 residues long. From germline, CDR1 is MNHEY and CDR2 SMNVEV (reference sequence). Trimming removed 5 bases from V and 6 bases from J, with 11 bases in between. CDR3 loop: CASSPGTGEQYF. CDR3 coding DNA: TGTGCCAGCAGTCCTGGGACTGGCGAGCAGTACTTC.

V gene TRBV7-6 combines with J gene TRBJ2-5, with D possibly matching TRBD2 (6 bases). Between the trimmed V and J ends, which lost 0 bases and 5 bases, there was a span of 10 bases. The CDR3 loop spans 14 amino acids. Germline CDR1 and CDR2: SGHVS and FNYEAQ. CDR3 in DNA: TGTGCCAGCAGCTTAGCGGGAGGATGGGAGACCCAGTACTTC. It codes for CASSLAGGWETQYF.

The chain links TRBV4-2 to TRBJ1-2, with D possibly matching TRBD1 (5 bases). V shed 0 bases and J shed 7 bases, with 18 bases lying between them. The CDR3 totals 16 residues. CDR1 is LGHNA and CDR2 is YNFKEQ in the germline V gene. As DNA, the CDR3 is TGTGCCAGCAGCCAAGATACAGGAACCATAAATCCTGGCTACACCTTC. Translating it yields CASSQDTGTINPGYTF.

This clone has only a few counts. This sequence joins TRBV5-6 and TRBJ2-7, with D possibly TRBD1 on 5 matching bases. Per the germline V gene, CDR1 is SGHDT and CDR2 is YYEEEE. The germline V and J ends were trimmed by 4 bases and 4 bases, with 6 bases remaining between them. The CDR3 spans 11 residues. CDR3 sequence (DNA): TGTGCCAGCAGCAGGGGTTACGAGCAGTACTTC. Translation gives CASSRGYEQYF.

J is TRBJ2-1 and V is TRBV7-2, with 8 bases matching TRBD1. The trim removed 6 bases at V and 6 bases at J, leaving 4 bases unmatched. The CDR3 is made up of 13 amino acids. CDR1 is SGHTA, CDR2 FQGNSA, per germline. The CDR3 region is CASSRTGINEQFF. CDR3 sequence (DNA): TGTGCCAGCAGTCGGACAGGGATCAATGAGCAGTTCTTC.